This TCR beta chain was recorded in a study of T cell changes during pregnancy in multiple sclerosis. The CDR3 spans 18 residues. TCRdb keeps only in-frame clones here, not all; method: immunoSEQ multiplex PCR. The data hold around 97,000 clones, with about 91% observed a single time. The rearrangement uses TRBV21-1 and TRBJ2-2; the table's D call TRBD1 went unverified against the DNA. TRBV21-1 is a pseudogene segment. The sequence came from a female donor with multiple sclerosis, enrolled in a pregnancy study. Sequencing used peripheral blood, obtained after pregnancy. The CDR3 loop is CASSKDVDNRTLTGELFF. The CDR3 bases are TGTGCCAGCAGCAAAGACGTGGACAACCGAACACTCACCGGGGAGCTGTTTTTT.